This T cell receptor (beta chain) originates from a study of patients and donors after allogeneic stem cell transplantation. Each CDR3 protein gets one entry after TCRdb re-called the RT-PCR reads with MiXCR. The profile shows under 200,000 distinct CDR3 sequences, roughly 30% of them singletons. The receptor was derived from a human donor who was either an allogeneic HSCT recipient or a stem cell or donor lymphocyte infusion donor (not recorded which). It is not recorded whose cells these are; they may come from a transplant donor. The sample was blood, either unsorted or a sorted T cell fraction (not recorded which).

The CDR3 DNA follows: TGTGCCAGCAGCTTAGGTTCCTATAACTACGAGCAGTACTTC. Translated, it gives CASSLGSYNYEQYF. This chain joins TRBV7-9 and TRBJ2-7; D remains unclear. Germline CDR1 SEHNR, CDR2 FQNEAQ (reference sequence). The CDR3 totals 14 residues. Trimming took off 1 base at V and 3 bases at J, with 10 bases between the two ends.